One TCR beta chain is described in this entry. The CDR3 has 14 amino acids. J gave up 4 bases and V 6 bases, and 4 bases lay outside the gene matches. Germline CDR1 is MNHNY and CDR2 is SVGAGI (reference sequence). The data were taken from a study of blood T cell repertoires in COVID-19. Study in general: The study drew acute and convalescent COVID-19 samples from the United States, Italy and Spain. In each case, the material was cDNA or gDNA derived from T cells, B-cell-depleted T cells, or PBMCs.

Those enrolled in Seattle joined during active infection and were followed longitudinally afterward. Here immunoSEQ multiplex PCR was the method, and the copy in TCRdb shows in-frame clones only, minus some. The sample records hundreds of thousands of clones, around 90% being singletons. The chain employs TRBV6-6 and TRBJ2-7; 12 bases match TRBD1. Sequenced input: peripheral blood. The receptor comes from a man between 18 and 29 years old with COVID-19, enrolled during active disease. The CDR3 DNA reads TGTGCCAGCAGCCGGGACAGGGGGCTATACGAGCAGTACTTC. This translates into CASSRDRGLYEQYF.